Described below is a single T cell receptor beta chain sequence and its context. Its antigen is not known. The data originate from a study of T-cell memory formation after mild COVID-19. Study-wide background: TCR clusters were largely donor specific.

Germline assignment: CDR1 LNHDA and CDR2 SQIVND (reference sequence). Losses at the gene ends were 1 base for V and 9 bases for J; bases not matched to a gene: 6. CDR3 length: 14 residues. Study outcomes and limitations: Shrinking CD4+ clones resided mostly in CM and EM, and CD8+ ones in EMRA. Among clones contracting day 15 to 85, CD4/CD8 was balanced, whereas later expanders leaned CD4+. Researchers could not confirm that second-wave clones peaking on day 37 targeted SARS-CoV-2.

MiXCR, applied by TCRdb to the 5' RACE reads, yields one record per CDR3 protein. The sample shows 350,000 to 500,000 distinct CDR3 sequences, approximately 19% of them seen only once. The sequence came from a man between 18 and 29 years old who had mild COVID-19 (a few samples of this study predate the infection). Cell type and time point are not known. The genes are TRBV19 and TRBJ2-1; TRBD2 matches at 7 bases. The sample consisted of PBMCs or a T cell subset sorted from them (not recorded which). The chain's CDR3 is CASSIVSSGPEQFF. CDR3 coding DNA: TGTGCCAGTAGTATAGTTTCTAGCGGCCCTGAGCAGTTCTTC.